The following is a T cell receptor beta chain sequence with its context. The antigen is not known. This sample is part of a study of cytomegalovirus exposure and HLA in healthy donors. Study-wide background: The roughly 670 first-cohort repertoires shared a platform with the approximately 130 validation repertoires, as reported in a later analysis.

The repertoire was sequenced with immunoSEQ multiplex PCR; TCRdb's copy has only in-frame clones and lacks some. The sample lists 220,000 or so clones, over 70% occurring once. Study outcomes and limitations: A later analysis found first-cohort TCR clusters tended to co-occur in the 120 validation repertoires. In vitro, a few CMV-associated chains proved specific for CMV antigens.

Material: PBMCs. The TCR originated in a woman aged 25 to 45 in good health and CMV-seropositive.

In nucleotides, the CDR3 is TGTGCCAGCAGCCAAGAGGAGGGGTTCGCAGGGGTTATGAATGAGCAGTTCTTC. This encodes CASSQEEGFAGVMNEQFF. The chain recombines TRBV4-2 with TRBJ2-1, with D perhaps assigned TRBD1 or TRBD2 (6 bases each). The ends were cut back, 0 bases at V and 7 bases at J, with 22 bases in the middle. CDR1 and CDR2 from the germline V gene are LGHNA and YNFKEQ. This CDR3 is 18 amino acids long.